This TCR beta chain was sequenced for a study of CD8 T cells in ankylosing spondylitis. The authors made TCR beta libraries by quantitative 5'-RACE with molecular barcodes. Each CDR3 protein gets one entry after TCRdb re-called the 5' RACE reads with MiXCR. The table lists fewer than 200,000 distinct CDR3 sequences, around 8.9% of them singletons. Many counts were recorded for this clonotype. The antigen remains unidentified. Germline V gene data show CDR1 as LGHNA and CDR2 as YSLEER. The V end was cut by 1 base, the J end by 8 bases, with 12 bases between. This CDR3 has 14 residues. General study findings and limits: There was reportedly significant enrichment of clones that were disease-linked in matched ankylosing spondylitis synovial fluid.

Input material: blood, either unsorted or a sorted T cell fraction (not recorded which). The chain links TRBV4-3 to TRBJ2-4; possibly TRBD1 for D (5 bases). The sequence came from a female donor with ankylosing spondylitis or in good health (not recorded which). In DNA form, the CDR3 reads TGCGCCAGCAGCCAAGGGCAGGGCGAATACATTCAGTACTTC. This sequence encodes CASSQGQGEYIQYF.